The rows below give T cell receptor beta chains drawn from one sample of a study of blood T cell repertoires in COVID-19. Method: immunoSEQ multiplex PCR; TCRdb's copy keeps in-frame clones and lacks some. The data contain about 410,000 clones, 70% to 90% of them singletons. The specimen sequenced was peripheral blood. Source of these receptors: a woman aged 25 to 39 with active or convalescent COVID-19. The CDR3 runs from the conserved cysteine through the conserved F or W. The D gene is left open where the match is weak. The size entry is marked missing in some rows and otherwise reads once, few, many or a size class.

>TRBJ1-4|TRBV19|.|.
TGTGCCAGCACCGGGACTCCGGAAAAACTGTTTTTT
CASTGTPEKLFF
>TRBJ2-7|TRBV5-8|TRBD2|.
TGTGCCAGCACCTGGACTAGCGGGGTCAACGAGCAGTACTTC
CASTWTSGVNEQYF
>TRBJ1-2|TRBV11-3|.|.
TGTGCCAGCAGCTTAGGGGACATATCGGGCTACACCTTC
CASSLGDISGYTF
>TRBJ2-1|TRBV5-6|.|.
TGTGCCAGCAGCTTGGGGACGGGGGGCAACTACAATGAGCAGTTCTTC
CASSLGTGGNYNEQFF
>TRBJ1-5|TRBV7-9|.|.
TGTGCCAGCAGCTTAGCCAGTCAGCCCCAGCATTTT
CASSLASQPQHF
>TRBJ2-1|TRBV29-1|.|.
TGCAGCGTTGGCCGAGAGGCTTACAATGAGCAGTTCTTC
CSVGREAYNEQFF
>TRBJ2-5|TRBV11-2|.|.
TGTGCCAGCAGCCAGGGGATATTAGAGACCCAGTACTTC
CASSQGILETQYF
>TRBJ1-1|TRBV7-8|.|.
TGTGCCAGCAGCTTGTTAGTGGACACTGAAGCTTTCTTT
CASSLLVDTEAFF
>TRBJ2-1|TRBV6-2/TRBV6-3|TRBD2|.
TGTGCCAGCAGTTACGTAGCGGGAGCGAGTGAGCAGTTCTTC
CASSYVAGASEQFF
>TRBJ1-3|TRBV7-2|.|.
TGTGCCAGCAGCTTTGGCGGGAACTCTGGAAACACCATATATTTT
CASSFGGNSGNTIYF
>TRBJ2-1|TRBV5-8|TRBD1|.
TGTGCCAGCACTCAGAAACAGGGGAGCTCCTACAATGAGCAGTTCTTC
CASTQKQGSSYNEQFF
>TRBJ1-5|TRBV4-1|TRBD1|few
TGCGCCAGCAGCCAAGATCCCCTTGGACAGGGAAGTAATCAGCCCCAGCATTTT
CASSQDPLGQGSNQPQHF
>TRBJ2-2|TRBV5-1|.|.
TGCGCCAGCAGCCCCCGGGAACGCGAATTCACCGGGGAGCTGTTTTTT
CASSPREREFTGELFF
>TRBJ2-1|TRBV10-3|.|.
TGTGCCATCAGGGAGGGAGTGTACAATGAGCAGTTCTTC
CAIREGVYNEQFF
>TRBJ2-3|TRBV18|TRBD2|.
TGTGCCAGCTCACCACTAGCGGGAAGCACAGATACGCAGTATTTT
CASSPLAGSTDTQYF
>TRBJ2-7|TRBV7-7|.|.
TGTGCCAGCAGCCAGGACACAAACTACGAGCAGTACTTC
CASSQDTNYEQYF
>TRBJ2-7|TRBV27|.|.
TGTGCCAGCAGTTTTGAGGGCGGACTGTACTACGAGCAGTACTTC
CASSFEGGLYYEQYF
>TRBJ1-2|TRBV5-1|TRBD1|once
TGCGCCAGCTCCGGACAGGGCTTAGATGGCTACACCTTC
CASSGQGLDGYTF
>TRBJ1-6|TRBV6-6|.|.
TGTGCCAGCAGTTACGGGGGGAGCTCCTATAATTCACCCCTCCACTTT
CASSYGGSSYNSPLHF
>TRBJ1-1|TRBV2|.|once
TGTGCCAGCAGTGAAGCCCCAGAGAACACTGAAGCTTTCTTT
CASSEAPENTEAFF
>TRBJ2-1|TRBV27|TRBD1|.
TGTGCCAGCAGCTCGATCGAGACAGGGCTTGATAATGAGCAGTTCTTC
CASSSIETGLDNEQFF
>TRBJ1-1|TRBV14|.|.
TGTGCCAGCAGCCAAATCGTTCCCAACACTGAAGCTTTCTTT
CASSQIVPNTEAFF
>TRBJ2-1|TRBV7-2|TRBD1|.
TGTGCCAGCAGCTTAGGGACAGGGGGCATGAATGAGCAGTTCTTC
CASSLGTGGMNEQFF
>TRBJ1-1|TRBV2|TRBD1|.
TGTGCCAGCAGGGCGACAGGGCAACGAACTGAAGCTTTCTTT
CASRATGQRTEAFF
>TRBJ2-3|TRBV7-9|.|.
TGTGCCAGCAGCGCCGCGATAGTGGGCACAGATACGCAGTATTTT
CASSAAIVGTDTQYF
>TRBJ2-7|TRBV18|TRBD2|once
TGTGCCAGCTCACCACCGCTAGCGGGGTCGAGCTCCTACGAGCAGTACTTC
CASSPPLAGSSSYEQYF
>TRBJ1-4|TRBV7-9|.|.
TGTGCCAGCAGCTTAGAGGAGTGGGAAAAACTGTTTTTT
CASSLEEWEKLFF
>TRBJ2-1|TRBV7-2|TRBD2|.
TGTGCCAGCAGCCCAATCCTAGCGGGAGATTACAATGAGCAGTTCTTC
CASSPILAGDYNEQFF
>TRBJ2-1|TRBV7-9|TRBD2|.
TGTGCCAGCAGCCTAGGACTAGTTTTTGCCAATGAGCAGTTCTTC
CASSLGLVFANEQFF
>TRBJ2-3|TRBV4-2|TRBD2|.
TGTGCCAGCAGCCAAGCGGCTAGCGGGACCACAGATACGCAGTATTTT
CASSQAASGTTDTQYF
>TRBJ1-4|TRBV19|.|.
TGTGCCAGTAGTTTCCCCTCCCACCGGGGTGAAAAACTGTTTTTT
CASSFPSHRGEKLFF
>TRBJ2-1|TRBV6-1|TRBD2|.
TGTGCCAGCAGTGAAGTTCGCGGGGGGGCCCAGGAGCAGTTCTTC
CASSEVRGGAQEQFF
>TRBJ1-2|TRBV19|TRBD1|.
TGTGCCAGTAGTATTCCCCCGGGACAGCCTAACTATGGCTACACCTTC
CASSIPPGQPNYGYTF